The next 16 T cell receptor beta chains were all read from a single sample in a study of T cells in localized non-small cell lung cancer. This table comes from immunoSEQ multiplex PCR, and its TCRdb copy is limited to in-frame clones, with some not included. Among fewer than 4,000 clones listed, 30% to 35% were seen once. The sequenced sample was normal lung tissue next to the tumor, obtained before any cancer treatment. All receptors derive from a male donor at least 60 years old with stage III lung adenocarcinoma.

This clone is categorized as medium-sized. The chain links TRBV11-3 to TRBJ1-1, with no clear D. V lost 3 bases and J lost 3, with 14 bases in between. Germline V gene data show CDR1 as SGHNT and CDR2 as YENEEA. This CDR3 contains 15 residues. The CDR3 sequence: CASSFIDWRYTEAFF. DNA of the CDR3: TGTGCCAGCAGCTTTATAGACTGGCGGTACACTGAAGCTTTCTTT.

This clone counts as medium-sized. The V and J genes are TRBV11-3 and TRBJ2-1; 7 positions agree with TRBD1. The CDR3 sequence is 14 residues long. Germline-derived CDR1 and CDR2 are SGHNT and YENEEA. V lost 2 bases, J lost 4 bases, and 2 bases stayed unmatched. CDR3 amino acids: CASSLRGPYNEQFF. The CDR3 DNA follows: TGTGCCAGCAGCTTAAGGGGGCCTTACAATGAGCAGTTCTTC.

This clone was observed a few times. This sequence joins TRBV29-1 and TRBJ2-7; TRBD2 aligns across 11 bases. Germline loops: CDR1 SQVTM, CDR2 ANQGSEA. The J segment lost 1 base and the V segment lost 6 bases, leaving 5 bases of the junction unmatched. This CDR3 region has 14 residues. The CDR3 is CSVSLAGGSYEQYF. CDR3 DNA sequence: TGCAGCGTAAGTCTAGCGGGAGGTTCCTACGAGCAGTACTTC.

The V and J genes are TRBV11-3 and TRBJ2-5; 8 bases are a match to TRBD2. Per the germline V gene, CDR1 is SGHNT and CDR2 is YENEEA. The CDR3 length is 15 residues. The ends lost 3 bases at V and 1 base at J; junction bases unmatched: 4. The CDR3 DNA follows: TGTGCCAGCAGCTTCGTAGCGGGGCTCCAAGAGACCCAGTACTTC. Translation: CASSFVAGLQETQYF.

The V gene is TRBV19, the J gene TRBJ1-2; 8 bases line up with TRBD1. The V gene end was trimmed by 6 bases and the J gene end by 8 bases; junction bases not matched to a gene: 14. The CDR3 runs to 15 residues. The germline gives CDR1 LNHDA, CDR2 SQIVND (reference sequence). This CDR3 reads CASRRGQGREGGYTF. CDR3 bases: TGTGCCAGTAGAAGAGGACAGGGAAGGGAGGGAGGCTACACCTTC. Full variable domain (remainder filled in from reference TRBV19 and TRBJ1-2): DGGITQSPKYLFRKEGQNVTLSCEQNLNHDAMYWYRQDPGQGLRLIYYSQIVNDFQKGDIAEGYSVSREKKESFPLTVTSAQKNPTAFYLCASRRGQGREGGYTFGSGTRLTVV.

V and J are TRBV28 and TRBJ2-7, with D perhaps TRBD1 (7 bases). The CDR3 runs 14 residues. Germline V gene lookup returns CDR1 MDHEN and CDR2 SYDVKM. Trimming pared 3 bases from V and 5 bases from J, leaving 14 bases between. CDR3 sequence: CASSFNDREDEQYF. The CDR3 region has the DNA TGTGCCAGCAGTTTTAACGACAGGGAGGACGAGCAGTACTTC.

This clone appeared once. The chain carries TRBV14 and TRBJ1-5; D is ambiguous. Germline V gene data show CDR1 as SGHDN and CDR2 as FVKESK. The V gene lost 3 bases and the J gene lost 2 bases, with 8 bases spanning the gap. This CDR3 is built from 14 residues. The CDR3 region is CASSQGGGNQPQHF. CDR3 coding DNA: TGTGCCAGCAGCCAGGGAGGCGGCAATCAGCCCCAGCATTTT.

This clone was recorded a few times. This sequence joins TRBV6-8 and TRBJ1-1; no firm D call. The V end lost 6 bases, the J end lost 5 bases, and 13 bases lay between the germline ends. The CDR3 runs to 13 residues. In germline, CDR1 is MNHGY, CDR2 SAAAGT. The CDR3 protein is CASRPYSGTEAFF. CDR3 DNA sequence: TGTGCCAGCAGGCCTTATTCTGGGACTGAAGCTTTCTTT.

The table lists this clone with a few counts. J is TRBJ2-7 and V is TRBV19, with D perhaps matching TRBD1 (5 bases). V was cut by 6 bases and J by 0 bases, with 9 bases left in between. CDR3 size: 13 residues. Germline assignment: CDR1 LNHDA and CDR2 SQIVND (reference sequence). This CDR3 is CASSLRGSYEQYF. The CDR3 region has the DNA TGTGCCAGTAGCCTTAGGGGCTCCTACGAGCAGTACTTC.

The rearrangement joins TRBV28 to TRBJ1-5; TRBD1 is a possible D gene (5 bases). Germline-derived CDR1 and CDR2 are MDHEN and SYDVKM. V lost 6 bases and J lost 4, with 13 bases in between. CDR3 size: 14 residues. CDR3: CASSPGGQNQPQHF. In DNA, the CDR3 is TGTGCCAGCAGCCCCGGGGGTCAGAATCAGCCCCAGCATTTT.

The chain is built from TRBV9 and TRBJ2-1; the match to TRBD2 covers 7 bases. Trimming cost V 0 bases and J 3 bases; bases outside gene matches: 6. Germline V gives CDR1 SGDLS, CDR2 YYNGEE. CDR3 size: 16 residues. CDR3 sequence (DNA): TGTGCCAGCAGCGTAGAGGCGGGAGAATACTACAATGAGCAGTTCTTC. Its protein is CASSVEAGEYYNEQFF.

J is TRBJ2-7 and V is TRBV28; 8 bases line up with TRBD2. CDR1 MDHEN and CDR2 SYDVKM come from the germline V gene. The CDR3 totals 15 residues. The trim removed 3 bases at V and 2 bases at J, leaving 6 bases unmatched. The CDR3 spells CASSLSGSGAYEQYF. The CDR3 DNA reads as TGTGCCAGCAGTTTGAGCGGTAGCGGGGCCTACGAGCAGTACTTC.

Worth noting for this clone: Other DNA sequences of this sample code for an identical CDR3. The chain joins TRBV5-1 to TRBJ1-2; 11 bases align to TRBD1. The CDR3 has 15 amino acids. The V gene end was trimmed by 0 bases and the J gene end by 4 bases; junction bases not matched to a gene: 2. From germline, CDR1 is SGHRS and CDR2 YFSETQ. CDR3 DNA: TGCGCCAGCAGCTTGGAAGGACAGGGGGCCTATGGCTACACCTTC. It encodes CASSLEGQGAYGYTF.

The chain has TRBV6-1 and TRBJ2-1; 11 bases fit TRBD2. J lost 13 bases, V lost 1 base, and 3 bases had no gene match. Germline assignment: CDR1 MNHNS and CDR2 SASEGT. CDR3 size: 13 residues. The CDR3 here is CASSEVGTSGQFF. CDR3 nucleotide sequence: TGTGCCAGCAGTGAAGTCGGGACTAGCGGTCAGTTCTTC.

V is TRBV19 and J is TRBJ2-1; 7 nucleotides line up with TRBD2. Germline assignment: CDR1 LNHDA and CDR2 SQIVND (reference sequence). The CDR3 has 16 amino acids. V lost 6 bases and J lost 7; bases outside the gene matches: 15. The CDR3 here is CASRSLLAGVTNEQFF. The CDR3 DNA follows: TGTGCCAGTAGAAGCCTGCTCGCGGGAGTCACGAATGAGCAGTTCTTC.

This clone was seen only a few times. The V and J genes are TRBV6-8 and TRBJ1-3; D is undetermined. V lost 2 bases and J 1 base, leaving 6 bases between the germline ends. The CDR3 sequence is 14 residues long. The germline gives CDR1 MNHGY, CDR2 SAAAGT. The CDR3 reads CASSYAGSGNTIYF. The CDR3 nucleotides read TGTGCCAGCAGTTACGCGGGTTCTGGAAACACCATATATTTT.